This T cell receptor beta chain is from a study of shared clonotypes between healthy human individuals. Notes on the study in general: When compared with the clonotypes that were shared by all four sorted-subset donors, the non-shared clonotypes turned out to have lower generation probabilities. Memory subsets generally showed smaller estimated richness than naive subsets did.

Replicate sorted-subset PCRs were loaded with around 210 ng DNA, 31,000 or so T cell genomes. The repertoire was sequenced with immunoSEQ multiplex PCR; TCRdb's copy has only in-frame clones and lacks some. The sample includes 230,000 or so clones, just over 65% seen only once; the top ten take around 10%. This clone was recorded many times. Its antigen is unknown. The source material was memory CD4+ T cells sorted from blood. Subset noted: CD45RA-negative fraction. The receptor was isolated from a man aged 25 to 40 in good health.

The chain's CDR3 is CASIPSSFQISSYNEQFF. In DNA, the CDR3 is TGTGCCAGCATCCCCAGCTCCTTTCAAATTAGCTCCTACAATGAGCAGTTCTTC. The V gene is TRBV27, the J gene TRBJ2-1; D is undetermined. Between the trimmed V and J ends, which lost 7 bases and 0 bases, there was a span of 22 bases. Germline V gene sequence: CDR1 MNHEY, CDR2 SMNVEV (reference sequence). This CDR3 contains 18 residues.